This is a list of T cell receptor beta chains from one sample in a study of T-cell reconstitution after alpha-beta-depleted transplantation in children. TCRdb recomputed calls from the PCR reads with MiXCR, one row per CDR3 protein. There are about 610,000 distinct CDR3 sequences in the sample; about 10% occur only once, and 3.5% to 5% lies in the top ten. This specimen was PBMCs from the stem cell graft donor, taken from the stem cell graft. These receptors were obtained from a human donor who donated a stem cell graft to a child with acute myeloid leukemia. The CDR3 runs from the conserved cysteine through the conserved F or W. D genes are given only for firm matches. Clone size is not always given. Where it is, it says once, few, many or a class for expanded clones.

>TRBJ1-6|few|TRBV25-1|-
CASSAPAGGPLHF
TGTGCCAGCAGTGCACCGGCTGGAGGACCCCTCCACTTT
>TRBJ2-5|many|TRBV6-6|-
CASSYVGGETQYF
TGTGCCAGCAGTTACGTTGGAGGCGAGACCCAGTACTTC
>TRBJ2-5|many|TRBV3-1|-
CASTLFGQETQYF
TGTGCCAGCACCCTCTTTGGGCAAGAGACCCAGTACTTC
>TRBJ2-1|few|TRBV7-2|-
CASSFSGGQSEQFF
TGTGCCAGCAGCTTTAGCGGAGGACAGAGTGAGCAGTTCTTC
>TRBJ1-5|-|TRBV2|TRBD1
CASRYNSGRGQQPQHF
TGTGCCAGCAGATACAACAGCGGGAGGGGGCAACAGCCCCAGCATTTT
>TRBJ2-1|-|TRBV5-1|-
CASSLEGQGQFF
TGCGCCAGCAGCTTGGAGGGTCAGGGGCAGTTCTTC
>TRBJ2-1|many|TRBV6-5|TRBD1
CASRRDRVTLNEQFF
TGTGCCAGCAGACGGGACAGGGTGACCCTCAATGAGCAGTTCTTC
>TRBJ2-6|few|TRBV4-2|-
CASSQGVDDSGANVLTF
TGTGCCAGCAGCCAAGGGGTCGACGACTCTGGGGCCAACGTCCTGACTTTC
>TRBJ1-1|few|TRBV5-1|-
CASNLSGGSAEAFF
TGCGCCAGCAACCTGAGCGGGGGAAGCGCTGAAGCTTTCTTT
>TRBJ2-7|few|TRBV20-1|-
CSNKGNDAYEQYF
TGCAGTAACAAGGGGAATGACGCCTACGAGCAGTACTTC
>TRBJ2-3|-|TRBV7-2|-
CASNNRGTDTQYF
TGTGCCAGCAACAACCGGGGCACAGATACGCAGTATTTT
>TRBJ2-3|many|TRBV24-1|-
CATSDSAGPHADTQYF
TGTGCCACCAGTGATTCGGCGGGCCCGCATGCAGATACGCAGTATTTT
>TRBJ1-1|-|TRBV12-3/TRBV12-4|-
CASSLTRGGLSEAFF
TGTGCCAGCAGTTTGACTCGGGGTGGATTGTCTGAGGCTTTCTTT
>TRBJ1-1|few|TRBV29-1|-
CSVEGRESNTEAFF
TGCAGCGTTGAAGGAAGGGAATCGAACACTGAAGCTTTCTTT
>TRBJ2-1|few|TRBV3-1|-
CASSQVGWEVNEQFF
TGTGCCAGCAGCCAAGTGGGGTGGGAGGTTAACGAGCAGTTCTTC